This T cell receptor beta chain was recorded in a study of shared clonotypes between healthy human individuals. Study as a whole: Every donor yielded three CD4 naive, three CD4 memory, two CD8 naive and one CD8 memory plate.

As concerns this clone: The antigen remains undetermined.

Each sorted subset replicate got 200 ng genomic DNA, 25,000 to 30,000 genomes. Some clones are missing from TCRdb's copy, which holds only in-frame ones; the method was immunoSEQ multiplex PCR. Of about 2.4 million clones listed, over 85% were seen once; the top ten hold approximately 0.35%. Germline V lookup: CDR1 SNHLY, CDR2 FYNNEI. V was pared by 6 bases and J by 1 base, with 5 bases of the junction left unmatched. CDR3 length equals 16 residues. Whole-study findings and limits: Compared with clonotypes that all four donors shared, non-shared clonotypes had lower generation probabilities.

The chain has TRBV2 and TRBJ2-3, with TRBD2 identical over 12 bases. Input material: naive CD4+ T cells from PBMCs. Subset meaning: CD45RA+ positively selected. The sequence was obtained from a man between 18 and 35 years old in good health. Some clones in this sample may be carry-over from other donors' samples. The CDR3 sequence: CASSLASGRGTDTQYF. The CDR3 DNA is TGTGCCAGCAGCCTCGCTAGCGGGAGGGGCACAGATACGCAGTATTTT.